This T cell receptor beta chain was sequenced in a study of shared clonotypes between healthy human individuals. Study-level results: Tissue TCR repertoires likely differ from these blood-only repertoires. Depth of sequencing was expected to influence donor clonotype sharing. Generation probabilities of non-shared clonotypes were lower (relative to those shared by all four donors).

Turning to this clone: Antigen unknown.

The authors loaded around 220 ng DNA, around 30,000 T cell genomes, into sorted-subset replicate PCRs. The assay was immunoSEQ multiplex PCR, and TCRdb's table has in-frame clones only and misses some. The data show about 730,000 clones, roughly two thirds seen once. Sequenced: memory CD4+ T cells sorted from blood. The subset was: CD45RA-negative fraction. This TCR was sampled from a woman in her twenties or thirties in good health.

The CDR3 bases are TGTGCCAGCAGCGGGACAGGCTATGGCTACACCTTC. This gives the protein CASSGTGYGYTF. The chain uses TRBV6-1 and TRBJ1-2; 8 positions match TRBD1. Germline loops: CDR1 MNHNS, CDR2 SASEGT. The CDR3 is 12 amino acids. Trimming removed 6 bases from V and 4 bases from J; junction bases left unmatched: 1.